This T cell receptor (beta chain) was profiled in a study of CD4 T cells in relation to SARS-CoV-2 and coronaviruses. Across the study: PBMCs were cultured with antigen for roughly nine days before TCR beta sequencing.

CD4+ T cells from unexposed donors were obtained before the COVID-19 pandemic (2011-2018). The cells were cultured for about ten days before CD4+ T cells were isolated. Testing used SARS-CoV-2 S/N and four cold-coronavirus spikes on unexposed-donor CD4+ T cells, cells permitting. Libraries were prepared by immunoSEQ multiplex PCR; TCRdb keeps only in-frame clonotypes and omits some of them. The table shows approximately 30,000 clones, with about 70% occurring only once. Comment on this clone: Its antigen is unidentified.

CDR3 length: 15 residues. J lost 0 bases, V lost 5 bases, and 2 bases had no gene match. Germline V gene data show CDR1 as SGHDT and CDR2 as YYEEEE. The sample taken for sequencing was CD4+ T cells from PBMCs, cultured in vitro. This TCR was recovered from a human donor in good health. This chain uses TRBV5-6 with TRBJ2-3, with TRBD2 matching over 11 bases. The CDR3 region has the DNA TGTGCCAGCAGAGGGACTAGCGGTAGCACAGATACGCAGTATTTT. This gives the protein CASRGTSGSTDTQYF.